The 5 T cell receptor beta chains in this list originate from one sample, sequenced in a study of vaccination and CD4 T cells after COVID-19. These receptors have no known antigen. Time point of the sample: late sampling 161 to 241 days after vaccination in a few convalescent patients. Treatment of the sample: roughly ten-day PBMC culture with coronavirus spike peptide pools or control peptides (ViraFEST assay). CD4+ T cells that had been cultured provided DNA sequenced with the Oncomine TCR Beta short-read assay. TCRdb ran MiXCR on the PCR reads and lists one entry per CDR3 protein. The sample carries 20,000 to 25,000 distinct CDR3 sequences, about a third recorded once. This specimen was CD4+ T cells from blood, cultured in vitro, taken about 7 months after SARS-CoV-2 vaccination. Source of these receptors: a human donor who had recovered from COVID-19.

In its sample, this clonotype was seen a few times. The V and J genes are TRBV7-2 and TRBJ2-5, with D tentatively TRBD1 or TRBD2 (5 bases each). Germline CDR1 reads SGHTA; CDR2 reads FQGNSA. V lost 1 base to trimming and J lost 1 base, with 19 bases between them. The CDR3 totals 18 residues. The CDR3 sequence: CASSLESGTITFQETQYF. CDR3 coding DNA: TGTGCCAGCAGCTTAGAATCTGGGACCATCACTTTCCAAGAGACCCAGTACTTC.

V gene TRBV6-1 combines with J gene TRBJ2-7, with D unresolved. V was shortened by 6 bases and J by 1 base, with 13 bases between the two germline ends. The CDR3 totals 14 residues. CDR1 is MNHNS and CDR2 is SASEGT in the germline V gene. This CDR3 reads CASSQQGASYEQYF. For the CDR3, the DNA is TGTGCCAGCAGCCAACAAGGAGCATCCTACGAGCAGTACTTC.

This clonotype was seen a few times. The chain has TRBV4-1 and TRBJ2-7, with 12 bases lining up with TRBD2. This CDR3 comprises 16 residues. The germline V gene encodes CDR1 MGHRA and CDR2 YSYEKL. With 1 base clipped from V and 4 bases from J, the junction kept 5 bases outside the gene matches. CDR3 sequence: CASSQARLAGAYEQYF. CDR3 nucleotide sequence: TGCGCCAGCAGCCAAGCCCGACTAGCGGGAGCGTACGAGCAGTACTTC.

The rearrangement joins TRBV15 to TRBJ2-7; D is ambiguous. CDR1 LNHNV and CDR2 YYDKDF come from the germline V gene (reference sequence). This CDR3 has 17 residues. V lost 1 base and J 0 bases, leaving 16 bases between the germline ends. CDR3 in DNA: TGTGCCACCAGCAGAGTTGGAGAAGCGAGTAGCTCCTACGAGCAGTACTTC. Translation: CATSRVGEASSSYEQYF.

This clonotype was seen more than once but under ten times. The V gene is TRBV28, the J gene TRBJ1-5; TRBD1 agrees at 10 bases. The V segment lost 5 bases and the J segment 2 bases; nucleotides outside the gene matches: 9. Germline lookup yields CDR1 MDHEN and CDR2 SYDVKM. The CDR3 runs 17 residues. For the CDR3, the DNA is TGTGCCAGCAGTCCTCAACCAGGGACAGGGGGCAATCAGCCCCAGCATTTT. This gives the protein CASSPQPGTGGNQPQHF.